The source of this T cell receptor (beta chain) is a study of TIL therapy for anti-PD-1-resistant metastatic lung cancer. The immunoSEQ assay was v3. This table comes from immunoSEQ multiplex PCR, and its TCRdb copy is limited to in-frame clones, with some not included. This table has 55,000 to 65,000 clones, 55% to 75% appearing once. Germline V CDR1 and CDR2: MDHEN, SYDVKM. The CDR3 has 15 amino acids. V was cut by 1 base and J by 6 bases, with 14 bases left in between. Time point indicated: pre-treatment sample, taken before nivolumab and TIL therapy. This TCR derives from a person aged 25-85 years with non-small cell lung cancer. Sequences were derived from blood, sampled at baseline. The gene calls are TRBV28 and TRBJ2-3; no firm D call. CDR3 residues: CASSLYMAAWDTQYF. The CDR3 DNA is TGTGCCAGCAGTTTATATATGGCTGCCTGGGATACGCAGTATTTT.